One and the same sample provided the 10 T cell receptor beta chains below, sequenced in a study of cytomegalovirus exposure and HLA in healthy donors. The method was immunoSEQ multiplex PCR; TCRdb's version includes in-frame clones alone and lacks a portion of them. The table shows roughly 57,000 clones, with 85% to 95% occurring only once. The sequenced material came from PBMCs. The receptors derive from a woman between 18 and 29 years old in good health and CMV-seropositive.

The V call is TRBV12-5, the J call TRBJ1-5, with 11 bases matching TRBD1. The CDR3 has 20 amino acids. Unmatched junction bases numbered 14, after V lost 1 base and J lost 3 bases. Germline CDR1 LGHNT, CDR2 FRNRAP. CDR3 coding DNA: TGTGCTAGTGGTTTGGCGCTCGGATCCGGGACAGGGGGGATCAATCAGCCCCAGCATTTT. This sequence encodes CASGLALGSGTGGINQPQHF.

The sample holds one count of this clone. The chain couples TRBV21-1 to TRBJ2-7; the table's D call, TRBD1, has no DNA check behind it. TRBV21-1 counts as a pseudogene. CDR3 length: 15 residues. This CDR3 reads CASSKWSVRVYEQYF. The CDR3 bases are TGTGCCAGCAGCAAATGGTCGGTCAGGGTGTACGAGCAGTACTTC.

The J gene is TRBJ1-1, the V gene TRBV7-9, with TRBD1 as a possible D gene (6 bases). V was trimmed by 5 bases and J by 5 bases, leaving 18 bases between them. Germline CDR1 reads SEHNR; CDR2 reads FQNEAQ (reference sequence). The CDR3 loop spans 15 amino acids. CDR3 region: CASSTPSGGRTEAFF. The CDR3 DNA follows: TGTGCCAGCAGCACCCCCTCGGGGGGCCGTACTGAAGCTTTCTTT.

In the case of this clone: Other nucleotide sequences in the sample specify the same CDR3. This sequence joins TRBV2 and TRBJ1-2; 8 bases map to TRBD1. Germline CDR1 and CDR2: SNHLY and FYNNEI. V lost 2 bases to trimming and J lost 6 bases; unmatched junction nucleotides: 8. The CDR3 contains 15 residues. As DNA, the CDR3 is TGTGCCAGCAGTGAATGGGTAGACAGGGGAGATGGCTACACCTTC. It encodes CASSEWVDRGDGYTF.

V is TRBV6-5 and J is TRBJ1-2; D gene unclear. This CDR3 spans 11 amino acids. The germline V gene has CDR1 MNHEY and CDR2 SVGAGI. The V end lost 3 bases, the J end lost 8 bases, and 7 bases lay between the germline ends. The CDR3 protein is CASSYEEGYTF. The CDR3 DNA follows: TGTGCCAGCAGTTATGAGGAAGGCTACACCTTC.

V and J are TRBV11-2 and TRBJ2-7; TRBD2 matches at 10 bases. The CDR3 is 15 residues long. V shed 6 bases and J 1 base; nucleotides not matched to a gene: 6. Germline V gene sequence: CDR1 SGHAT, CDR2 FQNNGV. CDR3 in DNA: TGTGCCAGCAGATCCCTAGCGGGGGCTTCCTACGAGCAGTACTTC. Its translation is CASRSLAGASYEQYF.

This rearrangement joins TRBV6-5 to TRBJ2-7; TRBD1 agrees at 7 bases. In germline, CDR1 is MNHEY, CDR2 SVGAGI. The CDR3 totals 14 residues. Trimming cost V 3 bases and J 0 bases; bases outside gene matches: 2. This CDR3 reads CASSYGDSSYEQYF. The CDR3 DNA is TGTGCCAGCAGTTATGGGGACAGCTCCTACGAGCAGTACTTC.

The chain combines TRBV29-1 with TRBJ1-2, with TRBD1 matching 10 bases. CDR3 length: 13 amino acids. V dropped 6 bases and J dropped 3; count of bases not matched to a gene: 4. From germline, CDR1 is SQVTM and CDR2 ANQGSEA. The CDR3 bases are TGCAGCGTCGGGGGGACAGGGGACTATGGCTACACCTTC. Amino acids: CSVGGTGDYGYTF.

CDR3 residues: CASSLRDRLYEQYF. The CDR3 DNA sequence: TGTGCCAGCAGTTTACGGGACAGACTATACGAGCAGTACTTC. This rearrangement joins TRBV27 to TRBJ2-7; 7 nucleotides match TRBD1. The ends lost 2 bases at V and 4 bases at J; junction bases unmatched: 5. The CDR3 is made up of 14 amino acids. Germline V gene sequence: CDR1 MNHEY, CDR2 SMNVEV (reference sequence).

The V and J genes are TRBV11-3 and TRBJ2-2, with unresolved D. The CDR3 is 12 residues long. V shed 3 bases and J shed 6 bases, with 5 bases lying between them. Germline CDR1 SGHNT, CDR2 YENEEA. The CDR3 reads CASSFVAGELFF. The CDR3 bases are TGTGCCAGCAGCTTCGTAGCCGGGGAGCTGTTTTTT.